Listed below are T cell receptor beta chains from one sample, sequenced in a study of blood T cells in healthy people across ages. TCRdb redid the calling of the 5' RACE reads with MiXCR, one entry per CDR3 protein. The data contain some 1.5 million distinct CDR3 sequences, roughly 30% of them seen just once; the ten biggest clones take up approximately 7.7%. Sequencing input: blood. The source is a woman between 25 and 40 years old in good health. The CDR3 runs from the conserved cysteine through the conserved F or W. The D gene is left open where the match is weak. A clone size is listed for some rows: how often the clone was seen (once, few, many), or a class if it is expanded.

D gene: NA; clone size: few; V gene: TRBV28; J gene: TRBJ2-7; CDR3 protein: CASSLIGISAYEQYF; CDR3 DNA: TGTGCCAGCAGTCTCATCGGCATATCCGCCTACGAGCAGTACTTC
D gene: NA; clone size: NA; V gene: TRBV3-1; J gene: TRBJ2-3; CDR3 protein: CASSPSEVHPDTQYF; CDR3 DNA: TGTGCCAGCAGCCCCTCCGAGGTTCACCCAGATACGCAGTATTTT
D gene: TRBD1; clone size: NA; V gene: TRBV20-1; J gene: TRBJ1-2; CDR3 protein: CSARPRQGAGYTF; CDR3 DNA: TGCAGTGCTAGACCTCGACAGGGGGCTGGCTACACCTTC
D gene: NA; clone size: NA; V gene: TRBV20-1; J gene: TRBJ2-7; CDR3 protein: CSARDDSLSYEQYF; CDR3 DNA: TGCAGTGCTAGAGACGACTCCCTCTCCTACGAGCAGTACTTC
D gene: NA; clone size: NA; V gene: TRBV5-1; J gene: TRBJ2-5; CDR3 protein: CASSWTSLDRKTQYF; CDR3 DNA: TGCGCCAGCAGCTGGACTTCACTCGACCGGAAGACCCAGTACTTC
D gene: TRBD1; clone size: many; V gene: TRBV7-8; J gene: TRBJ1-2; CDR3 protein: CASSARTGGGYTF; CDR3 DNA: TGTGCCAGCAGCGCCAGGACAGGGGGTGGCTACACCTTC
D gene: NA; clone size: NA; V gene: TRBV29-1; J gene: TRBJ2-5; CDR3 protein: CSGSGTRLTHYF; CDR3 DNA: TGCAGCGGTTCCGGGACAAGGCTGACCCATTACTTC
D gene: NA; clone size: few; V gene: TRBV30; J gene: TRBJ2-5; CDR3 protein: CAWGGRETQYF; CDR3 DNA: TGTGCCTGGGGGGGGAGGGAGACCCAGTACTTC
D gene: NA; clone size: few; V gene: TRBV12-5; J gene: TRBJ1-1; CDR3 protein: CASGLGVMNTEAFF; CDR3 DNA: TGTGCTAGTGGTTTGGGAGTCATGAACACTGAAGCTTTCTTT
D gene: NA; clone size: NA; V gene: TRBV7-9; J gene: TRBJ2-2; CDR3 protein: CASSFLTDTGELFF; CDR3 DNA: TGTGCCAGCAGCTTCCTCACGGACACCGGGGAGCTGTTTTTT
D gene: TRBD2; clone size: few; V gene: TRBV20-1; J gene: TRBJ2-7; CDR3 protein: CSARASGRPETTYEQYF; CDR3 DNA: TGCAGTGCTAGAGCTAGCGGGAGACCCGAAACTACCTACGAGCAGTACTTC
D gene: NA; clone size: many; V gene: TRBV9; J gene: TRBJ2-7; CDR3 protein: CASSVDGGSQYEQYF; CDR3 DNA: TGTGCCAGCAGCGTAGACGGAGGATCCCAATACGAGCAGTACTTC
D gene: TRBD1; clone size: few; V gene: TRBV20-1; J gene: TRBJ2-1; CDR3 protein: CSARLGDRGVSYNEQFF; CDR3 DNA: TGCAGTGCTAGACTGGGGGACAGGGGGGTTTCCTACAATGAGCAGTTCTTC
D gene: NA; clone size: few; V gene: TRBV3-1; J gene: TRBJ2-6; CDR3 protein: CASSHLAGANVLTF; CDR3 DNA: TGTGCCAGCAGCCACCTCGCTGGGGCCAACGTCCTGACTTTC
D gene: NA; clone size: few; V gene: TRBV6-5; J gene: TRBJ1-5; CDR3 protein: CASSPGLGNQPQHF; CDR3 DNA: TGTGCCAGCAGCCCAGGGTTGGGCAATCAGCCCCAGCATTTT
D gene: NA; clone size: NA; V gene: TRBV5-1; J gene: TRBJ2-3; CDR3 protein: CASSTASDTQYF; CDR3 DNA: TGCGCCAGCAGCACGGCCTCAGATACGCAGTATTTT
D gene: TRBD1; clone size: many; V gene: TRBV29-1; J gene: TRBJ2-5; CDR3 protein: CSVWTGGVTQYF; CDR3 DNA: TGCAGCGTTTGGACAGGGGGGGTGACCCAGTACTTC
D gene: NA; clone size: NA; V gene: TRBV7-3; J gene: TRBJ2-2; CDR3 protein: CASSLGGNTGERFF; CDR3 DNA: TGTGCCAGCAGCTTAGGTGGAAACACCGGGGAGCGGTTTTTT
D gene: NA; clone size: NA; V gene: TRBV5-1; J gene: TRBJ2-3; CDR3 protein: CASAKVTGNTDTQYF; CDR3 DNA: TGCGCCAGCGCCAAAGTGACAGGTAACACAGATACGCAGTATTTT
D gene: TRBD2; clone size: NA; V gene: TRBV5-1; J gene: TRBJ2-3; CDR3 protein: CASSWTAPSSGGAQRTQYF; CDR3 DNA: TGCGCCAGCAGCTGGACGGCACCTTCTAGCGGGGGGGCGCAAAGGACGCAGTATTTT
D gene: NA; clone size: NA; V gene: TRBV3-1; J gene: TRBJ2-7; CDR3 protein: CASSPLGIGSYEQYF; CDR3 DNA: TGTGCCAGCAGCCCCCTGGGGATAGGGTCCTACGAGCAGTACTTC
D gene: NA; clone size: many; V gene: TRBV5-1; J gene: TRBJ2-3; CDR3 protein: CASSFQLSTDTQYF; CDR3 DNA: TGCGCCAGCAGCTTCCAACTGAGCACAGATACGCAGTATTTT
D gene: TRBD2; clone size: NA; V gene: TRBV27; J gene: TRBJ2-3; CDR3 protein: CASSWRGDGTDTQYF; CDR3 DNA: TGTGCCAGCAGTTGGCGGGGGGACGGCACAGATACGCAGTATTTT
D gene: NA; clone size: few; V gene: TRBV5-6; J gene: TRBJ2-3; CDR3 protein: CASRRRTDKDTQYF; CDR3 DNA: TGTGCCAGCAGAAGACGGACAGACAAGGATACGCAGTATTTT
D gene: NA; clone size: NA; V gene: TRBV5-1; J gene: TRBJ1-2; CDR3 protein: CASSLDGRMTGSYGYSF; CDR3 DNA: TGCGCCAGCAGCTTGGATGGGCGGATGACAGGCAGCTATGGCTACTCCTTC
D gene: TRBD2; clone size: few; V gene: TRBV28; J gene: TRBJ2-1; CDR3 protein: CASSFRTSGGPSNEQFF; CDR3 DNA: TGTGCCAGCAGTTTTAGGACTAGCGGGGGGCCTTCGAATGAGCAGTTCTTC
D gene: NA; clone size: many; V gene: TRBV12-3/TRBV12-4; J gene: TRBJ2-5; CDR3 protein: CASSIYYRETQYF; CDR3 DNA: TGTGCCAGCAGTATATACTACAGAGAGACCCAGTACTTC
D gene: NA; clone size: once; V gene: TRBV7-2; J gene: TRBJ2-2; CDR3 protein: CASSRAGNTGELFF; CDR3 DNA: TGTGCCAGCAGCCGAGCGGGGAACACCGGGGAGCTGTTTTTT
D gene: TRBD1; clone size: few; V gene: TRBV9; J gene: TRBJ1-3; CDR3 protein: CASSARQGASGNTIYF; CDR3 DNA: TGTGCCAGCAGCGCTAGACAGGGGGCCTCTGGAAACACCATATATTTT
D gene: TRBD1; clone size: NA; V gene: TRBV5-1; J gene: TRBJ2-2; CDR3 protein: CASSTTGDPNTGELFF; CDR3 DNA: TGCGCCAGCAGCACAACAGGGGACCCGAACACCGGGGAGCTGTTTTTT
D gene: TRBD1; clone size: NA; V gene: TRBV29-1; J gene: TRBJ1-2; CDR3 protein: CSVRNRGTNYGYTF; CDR3 DNA: TGCAGCGTTAGAAACAGGGGAACCAACTATGGCTACACCTTC
D gene: NA; clone size: NA; V gene: TRBV7-9; J gene: TRBJ2-1; CDR3 protein: CATNRLAGDEQFF; CDR3 DNA: TGTGCCACCAACAGGCTAGCTGGAGATGAGCAGTTCTTC
D gene: TRBD1; clone size: few; V gene: TRBV7-9; J gene: TRBJ2-5; CDR3 protein: CASSQPGQGKETQYF; CDR3 DNA: TGTGCCAGCAGCCAACCGGGACAGGGGAAAGAGACCCAGTACTTC
D gene: NA; clone size: NA; V gene: TRBV20-1; J gene: TRBJ2-3; CDR3 protein: CSARDPRSTDTQYF; CDR3 DNA: TGCAGTGCTAGAGATCCGCGAAGCACAGATACGCAGTATTTT
D gene: NA; clone size: once; V gene: TRBV2; J gene: TRBJ2-1; CDR3 protein: CASSEWSAEQFF; CDR3 DNA: TGTGCCAGCAGTGAATGGTCGGCTGAGCAGTTCTTC
D gene: TRBD1; clone size: few; V gene: TRBV5-1; J gene: TRBJ2-3; CDR3 protein: CASSPTGTFADTQYF; CDR3 DNA: TGCGCCAGCAGCCCGACAGGGACGTTCGCAGATACGCAGTATTTT
D gene: NA; clone size: few; V gene: TRBV18; J gene: TRBJ2-1; CDR3 protein: CASSPLGGADEQFF; CDR3 DNA: TGTGCCAGCTCACCCCTTGGGGGGGCAGATGAGCAGTTCTTC
D gene: NA; clone size: NA; V gene: TRBV11-2; J gene: TRBJ2-2; CDR3 protein: CASSFPAGYFNTGELFF; CDR3 DNA: TGTGCCAGCAGCTTTCCCGCGGGGTACTTCAACACCGGGGAGCTGTTTTTT
D gene: NA; clone size: many; V gene: TRBV2; J gene: TRBJ2-6; CDR3 protein: CASTRGRVGANVLTF; CDR3 DNA: TGTGCCAGCACTCGGGGCCGAGTTGGGGCCAACGTCCTGACTTTC
D gene: TRBD1; clone size: NA; V gene: TRBV20-1; J gene: TRBJ1-1; CDR3 protein: CSARRGQVVAFF; CDR3 DNA: TGCAGTGCTAGGAGGGGACAGGTGGTTGCTTTCTTT
D gene: NA; clone size: many; V gene: TRBV4-1; J gene: TRBJ2-7; CDR3 protein: CASSQDQDSQQYF; CDR3 DNA: TGCGCCAGCAGCCAAGATCAGGACAGCCAGCAGTACTTC
D gene: NA; clone size: few; V gene: TRBV2; J gene: TRBJ2-5; CDR3 protein: CASSVGQRLTQYF; CDR3 DNA: TGTGCCAGCAGTGTAGGTCAGAGGTTGACCCAGTACTTC
D gene: NA; clone size: NA; V gene: TRBV24-1; J gene: TRBJ2-1; CDR3 protein: CTTSDLPRTDYNEQFF; CDR3 DNA: TGTACCACCAGTGATTTACCTCGGACAGACTACAATGAGCAGTTCTTC
D gene: NA; clone size: few; V gene: TRBV2; J gene: TRBJ2-7; CDR3 protein: CASAPDSYEQYF; CDR3 DNA: TGTGCCAGCGCGCCAGATTCCTACGAGCAGTACTTC
D gene: NA; clone size: few; V gene: TRBV7-9; J gene: TRBJ2-7; CDR3 protein: CASSYPPGTGTYEQYF; CDR3 DNA: TGTGCCAGCAGCTATCCCCCCGGGACCGGTACCTACGAGCAGTACTTC
D gene: NA; clone size: NA; V gene: TRBV20-1; J gene: TRBJ2-1; CDR3 protein: CSARKISWGEQFF; CDR3 DNA: TGCAGTGCTAGGAAAATCTCCTGGGGGGAGCAGTTCTTC
D gene: NA; clone size: few; V gene: TRBV12-5; J gene: TRBJ2-6; CDR3 protein: CASGFLLPGKANVLTF; CDR3 DNA: TGTGCTAGTGGCTTCCTCCTTCCCGGGAAGGCCAACGTCCTGACTTTC
D gene: NA; clone size: NA; V gene: TRBV7-2; J gene: TRBJ1-4; CDR3 protein: CASSLEGRGAEKLFF; CDR3 DNA: TGTGCCAGCAGCCTAGAGGGACGGGGGGCTGAAAAACTGTTTTTT
D gene: TRBD1; clone size: NA; V gene: TRBV2; J gene: TRBJ2-7; CDR3 protein: CASSERDSNCEQYF; CDR3 DNA: TGTGCCAGCAGTGAAAGGGACAGTAATTGCGAGCAGTACTTC
D gene: NA; clone size: NA; V gene: TRBV12-3/TRBV12-4; J gene: TRBJ1-1; CDR3 protein: CASSLSLGREAFF; CDR3 DNA: TGTGCCAGCAGCTTATCTCTGGGGCGTGAAGCTTTCTTT
D gene: NA; clone size: many; V gene: TRBV20-1; J gene: TRBJ2-7; CDR3 protein: CSASPTPLTGLSGEQYF; CDR3 DNA: TGCAGTGCTAGCCCTACACCCTTAACGGGGCTATCGGGCGAGCAGTACTTC